The 6 T cell receptor beta chains reported below all come from one sample, sequenced in a study of T cell repertoires in cytomegalovirus infection. Their specific antigens are unknown. TCRdb called the reads again in MiXCR, with one record for every CDR3 protein. The data show approximately 340,000 distinct CDR3 sequences, around 29% seen once. The sample in question was cultured PBMCs, obtained from culture after CMV antigen stimulation. The receptors stem from a human donor in good health (CMV status not recorded). Some clones in this sample may be carry-over from other donors' samples.

The genes are TRBV28 and TRBJ2-5; 7 nucleotides line up with TRBD1. There are 14 residues in the CDR3. Trimming removed 2 bases from V and 5 bases from J; junction bases left unmatched: 5. CDR1 and CDR2 from the germline V gene are MDHEN and SYDVKM. CDR3 sequence reads: CASSLRGRSETQYF. The CDR3 bases are TGTGCCAGCAGTTTAAGGGGGCGTTCGGAGACCCAGTACTTC.

This clonotype showed up many times. This chain joins TRBV7-6 and TRBJ2-2; D is unclear. The CDR3 spans 13 residues. V lost 4 bases and J lost 6, with 9 bases in between. Per germline, CDR1 SGHVS and CDR2 FNYEAQ. The CDR3 sequence is CASSSTRPGELFF. The CDR3 coding sequence is TGTGCCAGCAGCTCTACAAGGCCCGGGGAGCTGTTTTTT.

This clonotype has just a few counts. This chain connects TRBV4-2 to TRBJ1-3; no definite D call. V gave up 0 bases and J gave up 3 bases, with 9 bases separating them. Per the germline V gene, CDR1 is LGHNA and CDR2 is YNFKEQ. CDR3 size: 15 residues. The CDR3 nucleotides are TGTGCCAGCAGCCAAGATAGGGTTTTTGGAAACACCATATATTTT. This gives the protein CASSQDRVFGNTIYF.

This chain uses TRBV27 with TRBJ2-3; 9 bases align to TRBD2. Germline V CDR1 and CDR2: MNHEY, SMNVEV (reference sequence). V shed 4 bases, J shed 3 bases, and the junction held 5 bases outside the gene matches. The CDR3 consists of 15 residues. CDR3 DNA sequence: TGTGCCAGCAGTTCGAGCGGGGGGCATACAGATACGCAGTATTTT. It codes for CASSSSGGHTDTQYF.

The CDR3 here is CASSYPRVSSGANVLTF. The CDR3 nucleotides read TGTGCCAGCAGTTACCCGCGGGTGAGCTCTGGGGCCAACGTCCTGACTTTC. V and J are TRBV6-2 or TRBV6-3 and TRBJ2-6, with a possible D match to TRBD2 (5 bases). V dropped 2 bases and J dropped 0 bases, with 11 bases sitting between them. Germline lookup yields CDR1 MNHEY and CDR2 SVGEGT. The CDR3 spans 17 residues.

This clonotype showed up many times. The chain uses TRBV7-2 and TRBJ2-3; the D is unclear. Germline values: CDR1 SGHTA, CDR2 FQGNSA. The CDR3 consists of 16 residues. With 0 bases removed from V and 0 bases from J, the gap between germline ends came to 10 bases. The CDR3 nucleotides are TGTGCCAGCAGCTTAGCCCCAGCCTTTAGCACAGATACGCAGTATTTT. Translating gives CASSLAPAFSTDTQYF.